This TCR beta chain appears in the sequencing data of a study of cytomegalovirus exposure and HLA in healthy donors. Study as a whole: There were 90 million to 140 million unique TCR beta sequences, drawn from roughly 200 million T cells, in an earlier analysis.

The PCR employed 60 Vbeta primers together with 13 Jbeta primers. Here immunoSEQ multiplex PCR was the method, and the copy in TCRdb shows in-frame clones only, minus some. Among fewer than 90,000 clones listed, about 80% were seen once. Germline V gene sequence: CDR1 SGHAT, CDR2 FQNNGV. Trimming took off 8 bases at V and 7 bases at J, with 17 bases between the two ends. There are 14 residues in the CDR3. Concerning this clone: The antigen is unknown.

All donors participated as healthy donors of bone marrow. General study results and limits: TCR beta sequences reportedly predicted most subjects' HLA-A and HLA-B alleles accurately. Cytomegalovirus-associated status was assigned to about 170 TCR beta chains.

The sample comprised PBMCs. The chain has TRBV11-2 and TRBJ1-4; TRBD1 might be the D (6 bases). The clonotype comes from a man in his thirties or forties in good health and CMV-seropositive. In DNA form, the CDR3 reads TGTGCCAGCCGCCTCCAGGGGAAGGGTGAAAAACTGTTTTTT. Translation gives CASRLQGKGEKLFF.